The 25 T cell receptor beta chains reported below all come from one sample, sequenced in a study of CD4 and CD8 cells across lung adenocarcinoma regions (dated by TCRdb to the late 2010s). The library relied on PCR. Data came from a HiSeq X Ten. TCRdb ran its own pipeline on the public reads, namely fastp trimming at Q25 and MiXCR clone calling, and kept in-frame beta chains. Identical CDR3 proteins give one entry, which carries the most common genes and DNA. The sample data list nearly 11,000 distinct CDR3 sequences, and around 59% of these were observed just once. The ten largest clones capture 88% of the sample. Sequencing input: CD8+ T cells from the margin of a lung tumor. Interpreted using the paper, the cell subset or site label stands for: tumor margin region. The receptor set was obtained from a male donor with lung adenocarcinoma. The CD4 and CD8 labels of this study may be unreliable.

V and J are TRBV10-3 and TRBJ2-5; weak D call: TRBD2 (7 bases). The germline gives CDR1 ENHRY, CDR2 SYGVKD. The CDR3 length is 15 residues. With 11 bases removed from V and 0 bases from J, the gap between germline ends came to 19 bases. The DNA of the CDR3 is TGTGCCGCGGGGTGGGGGGGCGGAGACCAAGAGACCCAGTACTTC. It is translated as CAAGWGGGDQETQYF.

The table lists this clonotype with many counts. The chain uses TRBV11-2 and TRBJ2-1, with 8 bases lining up with TRBD2. This CDR3 region has 16 residues. Per the germline V gene, CDR1 is SGHAT and CDR2 is FQNNGV. Trimming removed 6 bases from V and 6 bases from J; junction bases left unmatched: 13. The CDR3 DNA reads TGTGCCAGCAGTCAAAACCGGTTAGCGGGGCTCAATGAGCAGTTCTTC. This gives the protein CASSQNRLAGLNEQFF. Complete variable domain (other parts from reference TRBV11-2 and TRBJ2-1): EAGVAQSPRYKIIEKRQSVAFWCNPISGHATLYWYQQILGQGPKLLIQFQNNGVVDDSQLPKDRFSAERLKGVDSTLKIQPAKLEDSAVYLCASSQNRLAGLNEQFFGPGTRLTVL.

This clonotype has just a few counts. A junction boundary mismatches the germline segment, possibly from a read error. The chain links TRBV7-7 to TRBJ2-5; tentatively, D is TRBD2 (5 bases). Germline V gene sequence: CDR1 SSHAT, CDR2 FNYEAQ (reference sequence). The CDR3 is 14 amino acids. CDR3 residues: CASSLEGQQGTQYF. The CDR3 bases are TGTGCTAGCAGCTTAGAGGGCCAGCAAGGGACCCAGTACTTC.

This clonotype was found a few times. The chain uses TRBV11-2 and TRBJ2-5; TRBD2 matches 14 bases. CDR1 and CDR2 (germline): SGHAT, FQNNGV. V was clipped by 5 bases and J by 7 bases; unmatched bases: 6. This CDR3 region has 15 residues. CDR3 nucleotides: TGTGCCAGCAGCCGACTAGCGGGGGGGGGGACGACCCAGTACTTC. This sequence encodes CASSRLAGGGTTQYF.

The rearrangement joins TRBV27 to TRBJ2-5; no firm D call. CDR3 length: 13 residues. Trimming pared 2 bases from V and 4 bases from J, leaving 8 bases between. Germline CDR1 and CDR2: MNHEY and SMNVEV (reference sequence). CDR3 in DNA: TGTGCCAGCAGTTTACGACCTCGAGAGACCCAGTACTTC. This gives the protein CASSLRPRETQYF.

CDR3 protein: CASSALGITKNIQYF. The CDR3 nucleotides are TGTGCCAGCAGTGCCCTGGGGATAACCAAAAACATTCAGTACTTC. V and J are TRBV6-1 and TRBJ2-4; D uncertain. Germline loops: CDR1 MNHNS, CDR2 SASEGT. V was cut by 4 bases and J by 2 bases, with 12 bases left in between. This CDR3 region has 15 residues.

The CDR3 sequence is CASSLYYNEQFF. For the CDR3, the DNA is TGTGCCAGCAGTCTCTACTACAATGAGCAGTTCTTC. The chain employs TRBV25-1 and TRBJ2-1; D unclear. V was cut by 5 bases and J by 3 bases, with 5 bases left in between. This CDR3 region has 12 residues. Germline V lookup: CDR1 MGHDK, CDR2 SYGVNS.

Comment on this clonotype: The junction does not match germline at one end; this may be a read error. This rearrangement joins TRBV10-1 to TRBJ2-7, with 7 bases identical to TRBD1. CDR1 is WNHNN, CDR2 SYGVQD, per germline (reference sequence). The CDR3 runs to 13 residues. The CDR3 region is CVSSRDRSYEQYF. Written as DNA, the CDR3 is TGCGTCAGCAGCCGGGACAGAAGTTACGAGCAGTACTTC.

The chain uses TRBV28 and TRBJ1-2; possible D gene TRBD1, 6 bases. Per germline, CDR1 MDHEN and CDR2 SYDVKM. With 6 bases removed from V and 4 bases from J, the gap between germline ends came to 15 bases. There are 14 residues in the CDR3. As DNA, the CDR3 is TGTGCCAGCAGGGGGGGGGCAGTCGTCTATGGCTACACCTTC. This translates into CASRGGAVVYGYTF.

J is TRBJ1-2 and V is TRBV10-3; D perhaps matches TRBD1 (6 bases). V lost 11 bases and J lost 3, with 16 bases in between. The germline gives CDR1 ENHRY, CDR2 SYGVKD. CDR3 length: 13 amino acids. In DNA, the CDR3 is TGTGCCGGGCGGACAGATTGGGACTATGGCTACACCTTC. It yields the protein CAGRTDWDYGYTF.

The J gene is TRBJ2-1, the V gene TRBV11-2; D may be TRBD1 or TRBD2 (5 bases each). Looked up from germline, CDR1 is SGHAT and CDR2 is FQNNGV. This CDR3 spans 14 amino acids. The V and J ends lost 5 bases and 9 bases respectively, with 17 bases between them. The CDR3 loop is CASSALRGAGEQFF. The CDR3 DNA is TGTGCCAGCAGCGCCCTACGAGGGGCGGGTGAGCAGTTCTTC.

The rearrangement uses TRBV6-5 and TRBJ2-3, with D unclear. In germline, CDR1 is MNHEY, CDR2 SVGAGI. V lost 1 base, J lost 0 bases, and 14 bases lay in between. The length of the CDR3 is 17 residues. CDR3 nucleotides: TGTGCCAGCAGTTACTGGAGATCGGCCTTCAGCACAGATACGCAGTATTTT. It encodes CASSYWRSAFSTDTQYF.

This sequence joins TRBV10-3 and TRBJ2-1; 11 bases agree with TRBD2. This CDR3 comprises 14 residues. After removal of 9 bases from V and 6 bases from J, the junction contained 7 bases not matched to a gene. Looked up from germline, CDR1 is ENHRY and CDR2 is SYGVKD. The DNA of the CDR3 is TGTGCCATAAGTCAGCTAGCGGGGGGCAATGAGCAGTTCTTC. It specifies CAISQLAGGNEQFF.

The chain uses TRBV10-2 and TRBJ2-5; the match to TRBD1 covers 7 bases. The germline CDR1 and CDR2 sequences are WSHSY and SAAADI. With 0 bases clipped from V and 4 bases from J, the junction kept 14 bases outside the gene matches. The CDR3 consists of 18 residues. The CDR3, as DNA: TGCGCCAGCAGTGAGTCGTCAAGGCCAGGGGGTATAGGAGAGACCCAGTACTTC. It encodes CASSESSRPGGIGETQYF.

About this clonotype: A junction boundary mismatches the germline segment, possibly from a read error. The V and J genes are TRBV4-1 and TRBJ2-1; the D is unclear. The CDR3 consists of 15 residues. Germline CDR1 and CDR2: MGHRA and YSYEKL. CDR3 DNA sequence: TGCGCCAGCAGCCCCCAAGAAGTGGGCGCAGATGAGCAGTTTTTT. Translating it yields CASSPQEVGADEQFF.

In this sample, this clonotype turned up many times. This CDR3 reads CASRGTGTGELFF. Here the CDR3 DNA reads TGTGCCAGCAGAGGGACAGGCACCGGGGAGCTGTTTTTT. This chain connects TRBV27 to TRBJ2-2; 8 nucleotides line up with TRBD1. The V gene's germline CDR1 is MNHEY and CDR2 SMNVEV (reference sequence). The V and J ends lost 6 bases and 4 bases, in that order; junction bases with no gene match: 1. This CDR3 has 13 residues.

Comments on this clonotype: One end of the junction varies from germline; a read error may be responsible. The chain employs TRBV10-2 and TRBJ2-4; D perhaps matches TRBD2 (8 bases). The CDR3 spans 14 residues. CDR1 is WSHSY and CDR2 is SAAADI in the germline V gene. CDR3 loop: CAGNGGGQQDTQYF. The CDR3 coding sequence is TGTGCCGGCAACGGGGGGGGACAGCAAGACACTCAGTACTTC.

The chain recombines TRBV4-2 with TRBJ2-2; TRBD2 aligns across 13 bases. Losses at the gene ends were 3 bases for V and 7 bases for J; bases not matched to a gene: 11. CDR3 length equals 18 residues. Germline V gene lookup returns CDR1 LGHNA and CDR2 YNFKEQ. CDR3 region: CASSHASGTSGTYGELFF. The CDR3 nucleotides read TGTGCCAGCAGCCATGCCTCCGGGACTAGCGGGACTTACGGGGAGCTGTTTTTT.

The CDR3 bases are TGTGCCACCACTCCGAAGCGGGGCATCACATTGGGGGTGAATGAGCAGTTCTTC. It encodes CATTPKRGITLGVNEQFF. The chain carries TRBV25-1 and TRBJ2-1, with 7 bases that match TRBD2. This CDR3 region has 18 residues. The V gene's germline CDR1 is MGHDK and CDR2 SYGVNS. V shed 10 bases, J shed 7 bases, and the junction held 25 bases outside the gene matches.

This clonotype was seen a handful of times. This may stem from a read error, because a much larger clone lies one nucleotide away. The chain has TRBV7-2 and TRBJ2-1; no firm D call. The tail of the sequence fits TRBJ2-7 better, so the J call may be wrong. CDR1 is SGHTA and CDR2 is FQGNSA in the germline V gene. CDR3 size: 16 residues. The DNA of the CDR3 is TGTGCCAGCAGCTTAGGCTCTAAATCGCGATTGAATGAGCAGTACTTC. It is translated as CASSLGSKSRLNEQYF.

The table lists this clonotype with many counts. J is TRBJ2-1 and V is TRBV9, with 16 bases lining up with TRBD2. Germline trimming cut 0 bases from V and 6 bases from J; bases unmatched to any gene: 15. CDR1 SGDLS and CDR2 YYNGEE come from the germline V gene. This CDR3 region has 21 residues. DNA for the CDR3: TGTGCCAGCAGCGTAGGAGGAACGCCGGGACTAGCGGGAGGGAGGCGCAATGAGCAGTTCTTC. Its protein is CASSVGGTPGLAGGRRNEQFF.

The chain uses TRBV6-1 and TRBJ2-7; tentatively, D is TRBD1 (6 bases). Per the germline V gene, CDR1 is MNHNS and CDR2 is SASEGT. V lost 7 bases to trimming and J lost 2 bases, with 18 bases between them. CDR3 length: 15 residues. The CDR3 loop is CASTQMGAEAYEQYF. CDR3 sequence (DNA): TGTGCCAGCACCCAAATGGGGGCCGAGGCCTACGAGCAGTACTTC.

This clonotype occurred once. The chain employs TRBV27 and TRBJ2-6; D gene unclear. Trimming took 6 bases from V and 2 from J, leaving 5 bases between them. Germline CDR1 reads MNHEY; CDR2 reads SMNVEV (reference sequence). CDR3 length: 13 residues. The CDR3 DNA is TGTGCCAGCAGGAAAACTGGGGCCAACGTCCTGACTTTC. As protein: CASRKTGANVLTF. Full variable domain (outside the CDR3, taken from reference TRBV27 and TRBJ2-6): EAQVTQNPRYLITVTGKKLTVTCSQNMNHEYMSWYRQDPGLGLRQIYYSMNVEVTDKGDVPEGYKVSRKEKRNFPLILESPSPNQTSLYFCASRKTGANVLTFGAGSRLTVL.

This chain connects TRBV10-1 to TRBJ2-3, with D tentatively TRBD1 (5 bases). The V and J ends lost 10 bases and 1 base respectively, with 18 bases between them. Looked up from germline, CDR1 is WNHNN and CDR2 is SYGVQD (reference sequence). The CDR3 extends over 15 amino acids. CDR3 sequence: CAMGLQAVGTDTQYF. CDR3 in DNA: TGCGCCATGGGCCTACAGGCGGTGGGCACAGATACGCAGTATTTT.

A remark on this clonotype: A junction end diverges from the germline sequence, so it may reflect a read error. CDR3 coding DNA: TGTGCCAGCACGGGAGCCGGGACAGGGGACCGGGAGACGCAGTATTTC. Amino acid sequence: CASTGAGTGDRETQYF. The chain is built from TRBV6-1 and TRBJ2-1, with 10 bases aligning to TRBD1. The CDR3 is 16 residues long. CDR1 and CDR2 from the germline V gene are MNHNS and SASEGT.